The rows below give T cell receptor beta chains drawn from one sample of a study of Graves' ophthalmopathy and Graves' hyperthyroidism. MiXCR, run by TCRdb on the multiplex PCR reads, gives a single entry per CDR3 protein. The sample contains 400,000 to 450,000 distinct CDR3 sequences, roughly 21% of which appear only once. The specimen sequenced was peripheral blood. These receptors were collected from a woman under 30 with stable Graves' hyperthyroidism. Both conserved end residues are part of each CDR3. D genes are given only for firm matches. Not all rows give a size; the values are once, few, many and, for expanded clones, a class.

j_call: TRBJ2-5; v_call: TRBV2; d_call: -; clone_size: many; cdr3_aa: CASQAGIQETQYF; cdr3_nt: TGTGCCAGCCAGGCAGGGATACAAGAGACCCAGTACTTC
j_call: TRBJ2-5; v_call: TRBV27; d_call: -; clone_size: many; cdr3_aa: CASSLKRPSQETQYF; cdr3_nt: TGTGCCAGCAGTTTGAAGCGGCCAAGCCAAGAGACCCAGTACTTC
j_call: TRBJ2-7; v_call: TRBV12-3/TRBV12-4; d_call: TRBD2; clone_size: many; cdr3_aa: CASSFPSGEQYF; cdr3_nt: TGTGCCAGCAGTTTCCCTAGCGGGGAGCAGTACTTC
j_call: TRBJ1-2; v_call: TRBV12-3/TRBV12-4; d_call: TRBD1; clone_size: many; cdr3_aa: CASSPTTGAIYGYTF; cdr3_nt: TGTGCCAGCAGCCCCACGACAGGGGCTATATATGGCTACACCTTC
j_call: TRBJ2-7; v_call: TRBV28; d_call: TRBD2; clone_size: many; cdr3_aa: CATHSSGRGEQYF; cdr3_nt: TGTGCCACCCACTCTAGCGGGAGGGGTGAGCAGTACTTC
j_call: TRBJ2-7; v_call: TRBV20-1; d_call: -; clone_size: many; cdr3_aa: CSAEGVASYEQYF; cdr3_nt: TGCAGTGCTGAGGGGGTTGCCTCCTACGAGCAGTACTTC
j_call: TRBJ2-7; v_call: TRBV6-2/TRBV6-3; d_call: -; clone_size: many; cdr3_aa: CASSYSASSEQYF; cdr3_nt: TGTGCCAGCAGTTACTCGGCTAGCTCCGAGCAGTACTTC
j_call: TRBJ2-5; v_call: TRBV18; d_call: TRBD1; clone_size: many; cdr3_aa: CASSPPGTAVQETQYF; cdr3_nt: TGTGCCAGCTCCCCGCCAGGGACAGCAGTACAAGAGACCCAGTACTTC
j_call: TRBJ1-1; v_call: TRBV12-3/TRBV12-4; d_call: TRBD1; clone_size: -; cdr3_aa: CASSLGQGDAFF; cdr3_nt: TGTGCCAGCAGTCTTGGGCAGGGGGATGCTTTCTTT
j_call: TRBJ2-5; v_call: TRBV6-5; d_call: -; clone_size: -; cdr3_aa: CASSYTGGLETQYF; cdr3_nt: TGTGCCAGCAGTTATACCGGGGGGCTGGAGACCCAGTACTTC
j_call: TRBJ2-7; v_call: TRBV6-1; d_call: -; clone_size: -; cdr3_aa: CASSHQRVWNEQYF; cdr3_nt: TGTGCCAGCAGCCACCAAAGGGTGTGGAACGAGCAGTACTTC
j_call: TRBJ2-5; v_call: TRBV20-1; d_call: -; clone_size: many; cdr3_aa: CSAINLRAEETQYF; cdr3_nt: TGCAGTGCTATAAACCTCCGGGCCGAAGAGACCCAGTACTTC
j_call: TRBJ2-7; v_call: TRBV7-2; d_call: -; clone_size: -; cdr3_aa: CASRFSDRGTYEQYF; cdr3_nt: TGTGCCAGCCGATTCTCGGACAGAGGTACCTACGAGCAGTACTTC
j_call: TRBJ2-5; v_call: TRBV20-1; d_call: -; clone_size: many; cdr3_aa: CSARTRGLQETQYF; cdr3_nt: TGCAGTGCTAGAACCAGGGGACTACAAGAGACCCAGTACTTC
j_call: TRBJ2-7; v_call: TRBV12-3/TRBV12-4; d_call: -; clone_size: many; cdr3_aa: CASSSTQGTKQYF; cdr3_nt: TGTGCCAGCAGTTCCACACAGGGTACGAAGCAGTACTTC
j_call: TRBJ2-7; v_call: TRBV28; d_call: -; clone_size: few; cdr3_aa: CASTSGGARREQYF; cdr3_nt: TGTGCCAGCACCTCAGGCGGGGCTCGTCGGGAGCAGTACTTC
j_call: TRBJ2-7; v_call: TRBV5-5; d_call: TRBD2; clone_size: many; cdr3_aa: CASSSTSGYEQYF; cdr3_nt: TGTGCCAGCAGCAGTACTAGCGGCTACGAGCAGTACTTC
j_call: TRBJ2-5; v_call: TRBV18; d_call: -; clone_size: many; cdr3_aa: CASSPVRAQETQYF; cdr3_nt: TGTGCCAGCTCACCGGTCAGGGCCCAAGAGACCCAGTACTTC
j_call: TRBJ1-1; v_call: TRBV6-5; d_call: -; clone_size: many; cdr3_aa: CASSSQGYATEAFF; cdr3_nt: TGTGCCAGCAGCTCACAGGGCTACGCCACTGAAGCTTTCTTT
j_call: TRBJ1-1; v_call: TRBV27; d_call: -; clone_size: many; cdr3_aa: CASSPRNSADTEAFF; cdr3_nt: TGTGCCAGCAGTCCGCGCAACTCGGCCGACACTGAAGCTTTCTTT
j_call: TRBJ1-3; v_call: TRBV11-2; d_call: TRBD1; clone_size: many; cdr3_aa: CASSPGQGYSGNTIYF; cdr3_nt: TGTGCCAGCAGCCCAGGACAGGGCTACTCTGGAAACACCATATATTTT
j_call: TRBJ2-7; v_call: TRBV7-2; d_call: -; clone_size: -; cdr3_aa: CASSLPQAYEQYF; cdr3_nt: TGTGCCAGCAGCTTACCACAGGCCTACGAGCAGTACTTC
j_call: TRBJ2-2; v_call: TRBV11-2; d_call: -; clone_size: many; cdr3_aa: CASSLRLDGELFF; cdr3_nt: TGTGCCAGCAGCTTAAGGTTGGACGGGGAGCTGTTTTTT
j_call: TRBJ2-2; v_call: TRBV20-1; d_call: TRBD2; clone_size: many; cdr3_aa: CSARDSSGRDTGELFF; cdr3_nt: TGCAGTGCTAGAGATAGTAGCGGGAGGGACACCGGGGAGCTGTTTTTT
j_call: TRBJ1-1; v_call: TRBV11-2; d_call: -; clone_size: many; cdr3_aa: CASSFGAGSSFF; cdr3_nt: -
j_call: TRBJ2-7; v_call: TRBV11-2; d_call: TRBD2; clone_size: -; cdr3_aa: CASSLASGGYYELYF; cdr3_nt: TGTGCCAGCAGCTTAGCCAGCGGGGGGTACTACGAGCTGTACTTC
j_call: TRBJ2-5; v_call: TRBV11-2; d_call: -; clone_size: many; cdr3_aa: CASSRGVQETQYF; cdr3_nt: TGTGCCAGCAGCCGAGGGGTCCAAGAGACCCAGTACTTC
j_call: TRBJ1-1; v_call: TRBV6-1; d_call: -; clone_size: -; cdr3_aa: CASSREGVGTEAFF; cdr3_nt: TGTGCCAGCAGCCGTGAAGGGGTTGGCACTGAAGCTTTCTTT
j_call: TRBJ1-2; v_call: TRBV28; d_call: -; clone_size: -; cdr3_aa: CASREPGAFNYGYTF; cdr3_nt: TGTGCCAGCAGGGAACCGGGGGCATTTAACTATGGCTACACCTTC
j_call: TRBJ1-6; v_call: TRBV7-2; d_call: -; clone_size: many; cdr3_aa: CASSFNQGHRSYNSPLHF; cdr3_nt: TGTGCCAGCAGCTTCAATCAGGGTCATCGCTCCTATAATTCACCCCTCCACTTT
j_call: TRBJ2-7; v_call: TRBV5-1; d_call: TRBD1; clone_size: many; cdr3_aa: CASSLVVPGQGAYEQYF; cdr3_nt: TGCGCCAGCAGCTTGGTAGTCCCGGGACAGGGGGCCTACGAGCAGTACTTC
j_call: TRBJ1-1; v_call: TRBV15; d_call: -; clone_size: many; cdr3_aa: CATSRDLGRPTEAFF; cdr3_nt: TGTGCCACCAGCAGAGATCTGGGGCGGCCCACTGAAGCTTTCTTT
j_call: TRBJ2-5; v_call: TRBV3-1; d_call: -; clone_size: many; cdr3_aa: CASSHPTGWPQYF; cdr3_nt: TGTGCCAGCAGCCACCCGACAGGTTGGCCCCAGTACTTC
j_call: TRBJ2-5; v_call: TRBV20-1; d_call: -; clone_size: many; cdr3_aa: CSARWRVGETQYF; cdr3_nt: TGCAGTGCTAGGTGGAGGGTCGGGGAGACCCAGTACTTC
j_call: TRBJ2-7; v_call: TRBV6-1; d_call: -; clone_size: many; cdr3_aa: CASSDAGQSVDEQYF; cdr3_nt: TGTGCCAGCAGTGATGCTGGACAGAGCGTCGACGAGCAGTACTTC
j_call: TRBJ1-5; v_call: TRBV30; d_call: TRBD1; clone_size: few; cdr3_aa: CAWSRTGVYNQPQHF; cdr3_nt: TGTGCCTGGAGTAGGACAGGGGTCTACAATCAGCCCCAGCATTTT
j_call: TRBJ2-5; v_call: TRBV7-8; d_call: -; clone_size: -; cdr3_aa: CASSLAGVYQETQYF; cdr3_nt: TGTGCCAGCAGCTTAGCCGGGGTGTACCAAGAGACCCAGTACTTC
j_call: TRBJ1-5; v_call: TRBV7-8; d_call: -; clone_size: -; cdr3_aa: CASSLAPRGLYSNQPQHF; cdr3_nt: TGTGCCAGCAGCTTAGCGCCCAGGGGCCTCTATAGCAATCAGCCCCAGCATTTT
j_call: TRBJ1-6; v_call: TRBV2; d_call: -; clone_size: many; cdr3_aa: CASVGWGTDNSPLHF; cdr3_nt: TGTGCCAGCGTAGGGTGGGGGACGGATAATTCACCCCTCCACTTT
j_call: TRBJ2-7; v_call: TRBV24-1; d_call: TRBD2; clone_size: many; cdr3_aa: CATSEKTSGFYEQYF; cdr3_nt: TGTGCCACCAGTGAGAAGACTAGCGGGTTCTACGAGCAGTACTTC
j_call: TRBJ1-6; v_call: TRBV6-1; d_call: TRBD1; clone_size: -; cdr3_aa: CASRQGANSPPHF; cdr3_nt: TGTGCCTCCCGTCAGGGGGCGAATTCACCCCCCCACTTT
j_call: TRBJ2-2; v_call: TRBV7-8; d_call: -; clone_size: many; cdr3_aa: CASSLGSRGNGELFF; cdr3_nt: TGTGCCAGCAGCTTAGGAAGTAGGGGAAACGGGGAGCTGTTTTTT
j_call: TRBJ2-5; v_call: TRBV6-2/TRBV6-3; d_call: TRBD1; clone_size: -; cdr3_aa: CASSYSLGQAEETQYF; cdr3_nt: TGTGCCAGCAGTTACTCGCTGGGACAGGCGGAAGAGACCCAGTACTTC
j_call: TRBJ1-1; v_call: TRBV6-5; d_call: -; clone_size: many; cdr3_aa: CASSYSGFGRVNTEAFF; cdr3_nt: TGTGCCAGCAGTTACTCGGGCTTTGGCAGAGTGAACACTGAAGCTTTCTTT
j_call: TRBJ2-5; v_call: TRBV30; d_call: TRBD2; clone_size: -; cdr3_aa: CAWSGGGSGTQYF; cdr3_nt: TGTGCCTGGAGTGGGGGGGGTTCTGGGACCCAGTACTTC
j_call: TRBJ2-5; v_call: TRBV12-5; d_call: TRBD1; clone_size: few; cdr3_aa: CASGNTGTGDQETQYF; cdr3_nt: TGTGCTAGTGGAAATACCGGGACAGGCGACCAAGAGACCCAGTACTTC
j_call: TRBJ1-5; v_call: TRBV20-1; d_call: -; clone_size: -; cdr3_aa: CSAPRGNQPQHF; cdr3_nt: TGCAGTGCCCCTAGAGGCAATCAGCCCCAGCATTTT
j_call: TRBJ1-1; v_call: TRBV15; d_call: -; clone_size: many; cdr3_aa: CATSRQVRKTEAFF; cdr3_nt: TGTGCCACCAGCCGACAGGTCAGGAAGACTGAAGCTTTCTTT
j_call: TRBJ1-5; v_call: TRBV28; d_call: -; clone_size: -; cdr3_aa: CSSSPSGNQPQHF; cdr3_nt: TGTTCCAGCAGCCCGTCAGGGAATCAGCCCCAGCATTTT
j_call: TRBJ1-1; v_call: TRBV27; d_call: TRBD1; clone_size: -; cdr3_aa: CASSHNRGNTEAFF; cdr3_nt: TGTGCCAGCAGCCATAACAGGGGGAACACTGAAGCTTTCTTT
j_call: TRBJ1-6; v_call: TRBV2; d_call: -; clone_size: few; cdr3_aa: CASSATPYNSPLHF; cdr3_nt: TGTGCCAGCAGTGCAACTCCCTATAATTCACCCCTCCACTTT
j_call: TRBJ1-5; v_call: TRBV6-2/TRBV6-3; d_call: -; clone_size: many; cdr3_aa: CASSYWRANQPQHF; cdr3_nt: TGTGCCAGCAGTTACTGGAGGGCTAATCAGCCCCAGCATTTT
j_call: TRBJ1-2; v_call: TRBV27; d_call: TRBD1; clone_size: -; cdr3_aa: CASRGQGTEGYTF; cdr3_nt: TGTGCCAGCAGGGGACAGGGGACAGAGGGCTACACCTTC
j_call: TRBJ2-5; v_call: TRBV10-3; d_call: TRBD1; clone_size: many; cdr3_aa: CAISVGTGKETQYF; cdr3_nt: TGTGCCATCAGTGTAGGGACAGGAAAAGAGACCCAGTACTTC
j_call: TRBJ2-7; v_call: TRBV11-2; d_call: TRBD1; clone_size: many; cdr3_aa: CASSPTGGVIYEQYF; cdr3_nt: TGTGCCAGCAGCCCCACAGGGGGAGTCATCTACGAGCAGTACTTC
j_call: TRBJ2-7; v_call: TRBV10-3; d_call: TRBD1; clone_size: -; cdr3_aa: CAISPGQGAREQYF; cdr3_nt: TGTGCCATCAGCCCGGGACAGGGGGCGCGGGAGCAGTACTTC
j_call: TRBJ1-2; v_call: TRBV15; d_call: TRBD1; clone_size: -; cdr3_aa: CATRNRGKNDGYTF; cdr3_nt: TGTGCCACCAGGAACAGGGGCAAGAATGATGGCTACACCTTC
j_call: TRBJ1-2; v_call: TRBV20-1; d_call: -; clone_size: many; cdr3_aa: CSAPPLLGLERDYGYTF; cdr3_nt: TGCAGTGCCCCCCCCTTGTTGGGACTGGAAAGGGACTATGGCTACACCTTC
j_call: TRBJ2-4; v_call: TRBV12-5; d_call: -; clone_size: few; cdr3_aa: CASGPPHLAKNIKYF; cdr3_nt: TGTGCTAGTGGTCCCCCCCATCTAGCCAAAAACATTAAGTACTTC
j_call: TRBJ1-1; v_call: TRBV4-3; d_call: -; clone_size: many; cdr3_aa: CASSQEWSDQAFF; cdr3_nt: TGCGCCAGCAGCCAAGAGTGGTCAGACCAAGCTTTCTTT